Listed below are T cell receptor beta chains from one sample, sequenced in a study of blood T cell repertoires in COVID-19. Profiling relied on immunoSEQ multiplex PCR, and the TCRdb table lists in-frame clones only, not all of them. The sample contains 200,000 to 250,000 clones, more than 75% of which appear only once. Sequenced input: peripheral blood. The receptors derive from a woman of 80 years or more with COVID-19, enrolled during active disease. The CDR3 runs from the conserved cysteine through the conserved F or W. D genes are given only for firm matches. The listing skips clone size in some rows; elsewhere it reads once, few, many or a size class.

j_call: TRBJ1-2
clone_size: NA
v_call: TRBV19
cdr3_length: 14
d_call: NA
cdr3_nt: TGTGCCAGTACCCCTGTGGGACAACGCCACGGCTACACCTTC
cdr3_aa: CASTPVGQRHGYTF

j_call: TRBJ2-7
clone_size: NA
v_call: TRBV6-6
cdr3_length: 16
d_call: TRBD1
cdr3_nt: TGTGCCAGCAGTTTGACCGGACAGGGAGCAAGGAGGGAGCAGTACTTC
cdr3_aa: CASSLTGQGARREQYF

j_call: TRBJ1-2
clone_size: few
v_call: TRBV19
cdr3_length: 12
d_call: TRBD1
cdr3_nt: TGTGCCAGTGACGACAGGGCTGGTGGCTACACCTTC
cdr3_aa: CASDDRAGGYTF

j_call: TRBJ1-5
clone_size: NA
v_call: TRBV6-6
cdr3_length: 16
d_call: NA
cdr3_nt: TGTGCCAGCAGTTACTCGGACAGTAAGGGCAATCAGCCCCAGCATTTT
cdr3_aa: CASSYSDSKGNQPQHF

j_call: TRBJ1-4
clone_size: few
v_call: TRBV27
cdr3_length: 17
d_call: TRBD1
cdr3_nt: TGTGCCAGCAGTCAAGACAGGGCACCGGCGGATAATGAAAAACTGTTTTTT
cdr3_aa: CASSQDRAPADNEKLFF

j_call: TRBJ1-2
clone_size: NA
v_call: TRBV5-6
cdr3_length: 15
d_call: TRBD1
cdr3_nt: TGTGCCAGCAGCTTGTTTGGCACAGGGGGCCTTGGCTACACCTTC
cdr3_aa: CASSLFGTGGLGYTF

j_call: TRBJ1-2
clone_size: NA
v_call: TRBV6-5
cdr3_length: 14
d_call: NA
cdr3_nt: TGTGCCAGCAGCCGGCAGGGGACGAAATATGGCTACACCTTC
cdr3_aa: CASSRQGTKYGYTF

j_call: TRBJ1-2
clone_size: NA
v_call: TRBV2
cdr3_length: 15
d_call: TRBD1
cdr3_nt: TGTGCCAGCAGTACAGGGGGCTCGGCTAACTATGGCTACACCTTC
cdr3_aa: CASSTGGSANYGYTF

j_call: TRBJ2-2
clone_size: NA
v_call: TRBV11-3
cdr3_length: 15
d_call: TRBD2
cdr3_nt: TGTGCCAGCAGCTTAGGGGCGGGGGGCCCCGGGGAGCTGTTTTTT
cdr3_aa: CASSLGAGGPGELFF

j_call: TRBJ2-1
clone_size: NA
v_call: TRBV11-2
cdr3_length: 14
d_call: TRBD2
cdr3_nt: TGTGCCAGCAGCTTGACTAGCGGGAGCAATGAGCAGTTCTTC
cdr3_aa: CASSLTSGSNEQFF

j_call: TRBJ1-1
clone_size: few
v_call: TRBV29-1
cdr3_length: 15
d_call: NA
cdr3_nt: TGCAGCGTCCCCGCTAACAGGGCCGTGAACACTGAAGCTTTCTTT
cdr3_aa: CSVPANRAVNTEAFF

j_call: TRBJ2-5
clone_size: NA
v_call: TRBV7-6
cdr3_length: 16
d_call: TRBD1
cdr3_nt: TGTGCCAGCAGCCTAAGGACAGGGGGGTTTCAAGAGACCCAGTACTTC
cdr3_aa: CASSLRTGGFQETQYF

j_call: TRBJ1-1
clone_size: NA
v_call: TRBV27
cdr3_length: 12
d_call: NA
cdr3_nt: TGTGCCAGCAGTTCGGTTAGCACTGAAGCTTTCTTT
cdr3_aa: CASSSVSTEAFF

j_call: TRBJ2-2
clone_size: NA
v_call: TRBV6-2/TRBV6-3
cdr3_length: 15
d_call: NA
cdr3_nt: TGTGCCAGCAGTATCGGGTCATCGGGCACCGGGGAGCTGTTTTTT
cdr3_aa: CASSIGSSGTGELFF

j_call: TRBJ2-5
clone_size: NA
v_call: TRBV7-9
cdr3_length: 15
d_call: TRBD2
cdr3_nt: TGTGCCAGCAACCCGCGGGGACTAGCGGACGAGACCCAGTACTTC
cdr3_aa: CASNPRGLADETQYF

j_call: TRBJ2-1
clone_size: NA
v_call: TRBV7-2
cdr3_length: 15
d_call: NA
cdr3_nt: TGTGCCAGCAGCTTAGGCGGCGCATACTACAATGAGCAGTTCTTC
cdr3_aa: CASSLGGAYYNEQFF

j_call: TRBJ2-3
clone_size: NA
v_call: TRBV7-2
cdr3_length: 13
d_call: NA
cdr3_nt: TGTGCCAGCAGCAGCCGGGACACAGATACGCAGTATTTT
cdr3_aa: CASSSRDTDTQYF

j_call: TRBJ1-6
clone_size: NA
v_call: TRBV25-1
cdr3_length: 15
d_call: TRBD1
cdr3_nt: TGTGCCAGCAGTGAATCTTACAGGGGGAATTCACCCCTCCACTTT
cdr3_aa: CASSESYRGNSPLHF

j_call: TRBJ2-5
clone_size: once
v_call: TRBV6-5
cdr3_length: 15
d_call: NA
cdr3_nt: TGTGCCAGCAGTTACCTGGGCGGACCGGGGGAGACCCAGTACTTC
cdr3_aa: CASSYLGGPGETQYF

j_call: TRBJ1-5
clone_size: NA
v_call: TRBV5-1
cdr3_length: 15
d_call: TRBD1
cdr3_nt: TGCGCCAGCAGCTTAGGGACAGGGGATTTAGGGCCCCAGCATTTT
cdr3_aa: CASSLGTGDLGPQHF

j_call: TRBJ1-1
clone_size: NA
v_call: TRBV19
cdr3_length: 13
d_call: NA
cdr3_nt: TGTGCCAGTAGTATCAATTTCAGGACTGAAGCTTTCTTT
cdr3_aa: CASSINFRTEAFF

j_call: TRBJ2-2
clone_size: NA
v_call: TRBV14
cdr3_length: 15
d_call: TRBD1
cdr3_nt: TGTGCCAGCAGCCGCGGACAGGGGGGAACCGGGGAGCTGTTTTTT
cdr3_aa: CASSRGQGGTGELFF

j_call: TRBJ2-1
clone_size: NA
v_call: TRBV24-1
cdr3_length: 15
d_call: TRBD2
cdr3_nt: TGTGCCACCAGTGCCCTGGGGACTAAGGGGAATGAGCAGTTCTTC
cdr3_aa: CATSALGTKGNEQFF

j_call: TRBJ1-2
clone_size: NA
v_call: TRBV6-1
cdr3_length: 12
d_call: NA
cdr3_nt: TGTGCCAGCAATCAGGGGAGCTATGGCTACACCTTC
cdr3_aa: CASNQGSYGYTF

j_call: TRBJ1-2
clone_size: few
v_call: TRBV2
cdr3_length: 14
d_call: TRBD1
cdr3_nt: TGTGCCAGCAGGGGGGACAGTCACCCCTATGGCTACACCTTC
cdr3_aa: CASRGDSHPYGYTF

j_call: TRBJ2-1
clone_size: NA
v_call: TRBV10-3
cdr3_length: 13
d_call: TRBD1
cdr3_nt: TGTGCCATCAGTGGACAGGGGGCGTTTGAGCAGTTCTTC
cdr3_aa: CAISGQGAFEQFF

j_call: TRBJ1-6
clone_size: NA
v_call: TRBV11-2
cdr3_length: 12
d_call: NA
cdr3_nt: TGTGCCAGTTCCTCAGCGAATTCACCCCTCCACTTT
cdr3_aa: CASSSANSPLHF

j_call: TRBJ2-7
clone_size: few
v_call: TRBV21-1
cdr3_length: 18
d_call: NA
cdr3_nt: TGTGCCAGCAGCAATCCAGGACCTAGCGGGAGAAGGTCCTACGAGCAGTACTTC
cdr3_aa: CASSNPGPSGRRSYEQYF

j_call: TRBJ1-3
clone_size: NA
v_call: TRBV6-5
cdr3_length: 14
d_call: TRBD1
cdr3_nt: TGTGCCAGCAGTCACGGGACAGGGATCAACACCATATATTTT
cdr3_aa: CASSHGTGINTIYF

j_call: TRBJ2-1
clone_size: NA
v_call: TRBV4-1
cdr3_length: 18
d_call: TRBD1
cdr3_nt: TGCGCCAGCAGCCAACGAATCCCGGGACAGGGGGTGGGAAATGAGCAGTTCTTC
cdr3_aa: CASSQRIPGQGVGNEQFF

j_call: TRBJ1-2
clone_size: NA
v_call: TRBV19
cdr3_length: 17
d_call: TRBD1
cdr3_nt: TGTGCCAGTAGTACGGGACAGGGAAAAGGAAACAGAGGTCGCTACACCTTC
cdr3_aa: CASSTGQGKGNRGRYTF

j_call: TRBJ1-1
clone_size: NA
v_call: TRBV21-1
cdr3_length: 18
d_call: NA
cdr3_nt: TGTGCCAGCAGCAAAGGATTTCAGGGGGCGGGTTCAGGGACTGAAGCTTTCTTT
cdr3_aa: CASSKGFQGAGSGTEAFF

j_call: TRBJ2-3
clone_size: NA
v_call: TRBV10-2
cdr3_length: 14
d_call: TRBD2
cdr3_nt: TGCGCCAGCAGAGGGACTAGCGGGGGAGATACGCAGTATTTT
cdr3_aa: CASRGTSGGDTQYF

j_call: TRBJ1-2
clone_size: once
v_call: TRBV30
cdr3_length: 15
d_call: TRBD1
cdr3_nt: TGTGCCTGGAGTGATCCGGGACAGGGACACTATGGCTACACCTTC
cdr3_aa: CAWSDPGQGHYGYTF

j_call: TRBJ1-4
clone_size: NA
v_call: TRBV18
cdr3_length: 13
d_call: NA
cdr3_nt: TGTGCCAGCTCACCACCATCAGATGAAAAACTGTTTTTT
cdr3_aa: CASSPPSDEKLFF

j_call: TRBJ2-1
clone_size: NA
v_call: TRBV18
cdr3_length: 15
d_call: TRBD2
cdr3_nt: TGTGCCAGCTCTCGAAAGCGGGGGGCCTACAATGAGCAGTTCTTC
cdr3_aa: CASSRKRGAYNEQFF

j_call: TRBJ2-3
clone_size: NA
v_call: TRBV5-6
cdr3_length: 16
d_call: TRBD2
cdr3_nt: TGTGCCAGCAGCTTAGGTCTAGCGGGAGTGACAGATACGCAGTATTTT
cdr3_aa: CASSLGLAGVTDTQYF